This T cell receptor beta chain was found in a study of human T cells and chemical hapten exposure. Trimming took 2 bases from V and 4 from J; bases not matched to a gene: 6. The germline V gene has CDR1 LGHNT and CDR2 FRNRAP. This CDR3 has 16 residues. One entry per CDR3 protein results from TCRdb running MiXCR on the RACE reads. The sample lists approximately 50,000 distinct CDR3 sequences, 9.6% occurring once. Time point here: pre-sensitization, week 0. Treatment defined: therapeutic diphenylcyclopropenone sensitization with weekly scalp DPC. Extraction of total RNA was performed on unfractionated whole blood.

This receptor was taken from a woman aged 30 to 39 with alopecia areata. Some clones in this sample may be carry-over from other donors' samples. V usage is TRBV12-5 and J usage is TRBJ1-1; 11 bases agree with TRBD1. The starting material was whole blood, obtained in connection with sensitization to the hapten diphenylcyclopropenone (DPC). The CDR3 coding sequence is TGTGCTAGTGGTTTGTCATTGGACAGGGGGCTCACTGAAGCTTTCTTT. Translation gives CASGLSLDRGLTEAFF.